The T cell receptor beta chain under discussion was sequenced for a study of blood T cell repertoires in COVID-19. As for the study in general: The United States, Italy and Spain were the sources of the acute and convalescent COVID-19 samples. The cDNA or gDNA used as material had been derived from T cells, B-cell-depleted T cells, or PBMCs.

Clones were read by immunoSEQ multiplex PCR, and TCRdb kept only the in-frame ones, dropping some. The sample contains tens of thousands of clones, around four fifths of which appear only once. V lost 5 bases to trimming and J lost 6 bases; unmatched junction nucleotides: 8. The CDR3 spans 16 residues. Per the germline V gene, CDR1 is LNHDA and CDR2 is SQIVND (reference sequence). The chain combines TRBV19 with TRBJ2-1; 12 nucleotides align to TRBD2. The sequenced material came from peripheral blood. This clonotype originated in a man aged 50-60 years with active COVID-19. The CDR3 loop reads CASSGSSGGAFNEQFF. Written as DNA, the CDR3 is TGTGCCAGTAGTGGGTCTAGCGGGGGGGCCTTCAATGAGCAGTTCTTC.